This T cell receptor (beta chain) originates from a study of CD8 T cells in Susac syndrome. V lost 5 bases and J lost 4; bases outside the gene matches: 3. Germline V gene lookup returns CDR1 MGHDK and CDR2 SYGVNS. This CDR3 is 13 amino acids long. It was with random hexamers that 0.5 to 1 ug RNA was reverse transcribed. MiXCR, applied by TCRdb to the immunoSEQ multiplex PCR reads, yields one record per CDR3 protein. The table has approximately 190,000 distinct CDR3 sequences, 85% to 95% seen once; the top ten hold 0.15% to 0.2%. The source is a human donor with Susac syndrome. J is TRBJ2-5 and V is TRBV25-1; 8 nucleotides align to TRBD2. Sequencing input: CD8+ T cells from PBMCs. The CDR3 loop reads CASSLLAGETQYF. CDR3 nucleotides: TGTGCCAGCAGTCTGCTAGCGGGAGAGACCCAGTACTTC.